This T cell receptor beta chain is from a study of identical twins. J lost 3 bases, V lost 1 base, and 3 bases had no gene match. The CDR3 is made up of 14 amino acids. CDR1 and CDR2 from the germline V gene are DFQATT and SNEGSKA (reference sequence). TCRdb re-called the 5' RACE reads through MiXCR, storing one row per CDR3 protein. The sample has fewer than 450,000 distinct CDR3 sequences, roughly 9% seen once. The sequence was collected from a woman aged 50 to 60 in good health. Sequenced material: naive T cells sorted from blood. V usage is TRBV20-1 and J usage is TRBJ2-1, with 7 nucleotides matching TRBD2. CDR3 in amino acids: CSARGTSLYNEQFF. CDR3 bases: TGCAGTGCTAGAGGGACTAGTCTCTACAATGAGCAGTTCTTC.